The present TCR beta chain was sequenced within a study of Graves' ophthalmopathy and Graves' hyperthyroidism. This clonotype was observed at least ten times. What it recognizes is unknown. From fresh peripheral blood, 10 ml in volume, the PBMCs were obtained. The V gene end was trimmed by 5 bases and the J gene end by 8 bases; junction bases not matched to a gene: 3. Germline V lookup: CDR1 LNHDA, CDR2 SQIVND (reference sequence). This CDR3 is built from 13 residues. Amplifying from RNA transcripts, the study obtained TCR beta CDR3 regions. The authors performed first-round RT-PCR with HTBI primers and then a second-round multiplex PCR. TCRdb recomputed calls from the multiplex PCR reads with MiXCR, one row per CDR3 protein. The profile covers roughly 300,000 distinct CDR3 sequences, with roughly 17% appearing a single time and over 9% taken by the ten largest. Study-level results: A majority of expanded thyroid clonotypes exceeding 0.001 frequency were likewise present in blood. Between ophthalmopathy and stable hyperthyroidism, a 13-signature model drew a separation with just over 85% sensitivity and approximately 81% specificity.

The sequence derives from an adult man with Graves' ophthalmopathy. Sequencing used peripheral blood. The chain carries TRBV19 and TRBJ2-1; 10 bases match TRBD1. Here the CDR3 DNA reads TGTGCCAGTAGTCGACAGGGGGCCGATGAGCAGTTCTTC. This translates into CASSRQGADEQFF.